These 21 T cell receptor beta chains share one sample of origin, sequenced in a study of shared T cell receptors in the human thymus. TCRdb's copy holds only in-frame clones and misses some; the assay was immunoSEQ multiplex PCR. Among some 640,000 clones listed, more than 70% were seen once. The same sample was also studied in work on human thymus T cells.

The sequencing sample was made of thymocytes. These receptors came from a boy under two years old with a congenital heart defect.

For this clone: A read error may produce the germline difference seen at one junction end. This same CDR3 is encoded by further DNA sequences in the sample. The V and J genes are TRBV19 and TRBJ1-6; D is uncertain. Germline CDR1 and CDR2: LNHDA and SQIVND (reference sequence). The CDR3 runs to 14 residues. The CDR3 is CASSIAGLNSPLHF. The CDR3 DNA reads TGTGCCAGTAGTATCGCTGGGCTTAATTCCCCCCTCCACTTT.

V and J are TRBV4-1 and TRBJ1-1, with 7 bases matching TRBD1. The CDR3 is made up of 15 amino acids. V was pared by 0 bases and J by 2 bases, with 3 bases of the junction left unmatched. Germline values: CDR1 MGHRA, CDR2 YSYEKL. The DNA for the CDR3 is TGCGCCAGCAGCCAAGATACAGGGGCCAACACTGAAGCTTTCTTT. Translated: CASSQDTGANTEAFF.

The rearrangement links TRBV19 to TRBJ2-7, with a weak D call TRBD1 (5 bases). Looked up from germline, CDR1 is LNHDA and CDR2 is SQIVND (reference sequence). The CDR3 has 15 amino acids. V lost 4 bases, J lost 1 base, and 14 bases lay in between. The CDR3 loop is CASSTDITDSYEQYF. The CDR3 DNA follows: TGTGCCAGTAGTACGGACATAACCGATTCCTACGAGCAGTACTTC. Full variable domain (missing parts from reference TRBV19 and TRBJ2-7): DGGITQSPKYLFRKEGQNVTLSCEQNLNHDAMYWYRQDPGQGLRLIYYSQIVNDFQKGDIAEGYSVSREKKESFPLTVTSAQKNPTAFYLCASSTDITDSYEQYFGPGTRLTVT.

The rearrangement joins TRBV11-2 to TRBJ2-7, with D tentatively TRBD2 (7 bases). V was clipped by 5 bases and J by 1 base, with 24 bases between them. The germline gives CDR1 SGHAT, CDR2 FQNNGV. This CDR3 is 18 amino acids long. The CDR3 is CASSLGGAGAGHSYEQYF. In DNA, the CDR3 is TGTGCCAGCAGCCTGGGCGGGGCCGGAGCGGGACATTCCTACGAGCAGTACTTC. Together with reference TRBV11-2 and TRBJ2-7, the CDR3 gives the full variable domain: EAGVAQSPRYKIIEKRQSVAFWCNPISGHATLYWYQQILGQGPKLLIQFQNNGVVDDSQLPKDRFSAERLKGVDSTLKIQPAKLEDSAVYLCASSLGGAGAGHSYEQYFGPGTRLTVT.

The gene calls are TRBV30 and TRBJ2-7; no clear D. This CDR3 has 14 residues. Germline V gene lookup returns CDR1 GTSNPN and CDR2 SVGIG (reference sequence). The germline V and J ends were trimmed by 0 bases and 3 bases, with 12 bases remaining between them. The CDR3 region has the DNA TGTGCCTGGAGTGTAGATGCCAGTAACTACGAGCAGTACTTC. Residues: CAWSVDASNYEQYF.

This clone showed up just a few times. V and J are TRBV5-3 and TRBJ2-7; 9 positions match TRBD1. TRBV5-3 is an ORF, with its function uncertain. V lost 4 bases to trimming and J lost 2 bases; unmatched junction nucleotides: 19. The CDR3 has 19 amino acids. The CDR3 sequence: CARSGRDRETTGTPYEQYF. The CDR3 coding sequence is TGTGCCAGAAGCGGCCGGGACAGGGAAACTACCGGGACTCCCTACGAGCAGTACTTC.

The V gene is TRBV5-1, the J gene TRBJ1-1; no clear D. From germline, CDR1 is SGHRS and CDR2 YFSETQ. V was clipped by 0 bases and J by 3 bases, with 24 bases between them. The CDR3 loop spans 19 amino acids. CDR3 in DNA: TGCGCCAGCAGCTTGGCCGGCGGGAGTAGGTACAATGAAGACACTGAAGCTTTCTTT. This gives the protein CASSLAGGSRYNEDTEAFF. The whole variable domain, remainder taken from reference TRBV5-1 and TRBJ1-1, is KAGVTQTPRYLIKTRGQQVTLSCSPISGHRSVSWYQQTPGQGLQFLFEYFSETQRNKGNFPGRFSGRQFSNSRSEMNVSTLELGDSALYLCASSLAGGSRYNEDTEAFFGQGTRLTVV.

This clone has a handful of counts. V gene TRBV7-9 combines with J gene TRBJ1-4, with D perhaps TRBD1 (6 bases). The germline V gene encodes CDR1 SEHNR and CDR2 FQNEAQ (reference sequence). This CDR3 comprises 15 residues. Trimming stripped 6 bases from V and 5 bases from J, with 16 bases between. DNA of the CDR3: TGTGCCAGCAGTTCGACAGGTGGAGAGAATGAAAAACTGTTTTTT. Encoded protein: CASSSTGGENEKLFF.

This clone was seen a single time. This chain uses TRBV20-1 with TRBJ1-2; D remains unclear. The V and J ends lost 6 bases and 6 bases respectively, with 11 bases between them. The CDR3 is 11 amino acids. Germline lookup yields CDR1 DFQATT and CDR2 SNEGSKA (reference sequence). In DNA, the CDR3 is TGCAGTGCCGCCGGCGGCGATGGCTACACCTTC. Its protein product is CSAAGGDGYTF.

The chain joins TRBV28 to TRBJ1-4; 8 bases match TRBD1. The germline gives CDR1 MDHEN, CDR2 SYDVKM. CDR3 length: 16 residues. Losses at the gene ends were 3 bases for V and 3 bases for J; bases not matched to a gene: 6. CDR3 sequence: CASSFGQGRPNEKLFF. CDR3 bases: TGTGCCAGCAGTTTCGGACAGGGCCGCCCTAATGAAAAACTGTTTTTT.

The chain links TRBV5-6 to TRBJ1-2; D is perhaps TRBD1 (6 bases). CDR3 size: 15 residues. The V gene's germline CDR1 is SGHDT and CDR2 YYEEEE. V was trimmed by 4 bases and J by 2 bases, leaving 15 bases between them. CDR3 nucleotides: TGTGCCAGCAGCCCTGAGTCGCAGGGGAACTATGGCTACACCTTC. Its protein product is CASSPESQGNYGYTF.

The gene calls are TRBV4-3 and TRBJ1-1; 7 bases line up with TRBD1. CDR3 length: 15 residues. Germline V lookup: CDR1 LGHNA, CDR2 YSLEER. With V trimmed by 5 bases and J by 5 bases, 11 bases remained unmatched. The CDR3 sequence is CASSWLITGETEAFF. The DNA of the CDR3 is TGCGCCAGCAGCTGGCTGATAACAGGGGAAACTGAAGCTTTCTTT.

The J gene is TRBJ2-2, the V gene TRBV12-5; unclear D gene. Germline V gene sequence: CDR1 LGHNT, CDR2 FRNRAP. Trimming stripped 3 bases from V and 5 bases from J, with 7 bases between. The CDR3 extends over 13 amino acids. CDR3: CASGFSSTGELFF. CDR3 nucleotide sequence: TGTGCTAGTGGTTTCTCCTCGACCGGGGAGCTGTTTTTT.

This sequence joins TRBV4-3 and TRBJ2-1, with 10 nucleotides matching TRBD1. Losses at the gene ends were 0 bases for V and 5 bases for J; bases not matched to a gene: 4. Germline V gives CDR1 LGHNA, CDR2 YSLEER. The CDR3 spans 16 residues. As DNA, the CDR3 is TGCGCCAGCAGCCAAGATCCCGGGACAGGGGACAATGAGCAGTTCTTC. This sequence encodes CASSQDPGTGDNEQFF.

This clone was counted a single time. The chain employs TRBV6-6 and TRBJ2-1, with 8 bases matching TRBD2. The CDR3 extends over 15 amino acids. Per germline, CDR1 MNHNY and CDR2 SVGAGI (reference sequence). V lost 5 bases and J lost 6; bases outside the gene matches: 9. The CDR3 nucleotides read TGTGCCAGCAGTCCGGGACTAGGGGGGTCCAATGAGCAGTTCTTC. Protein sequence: CASSPGLGGSNEQFF.

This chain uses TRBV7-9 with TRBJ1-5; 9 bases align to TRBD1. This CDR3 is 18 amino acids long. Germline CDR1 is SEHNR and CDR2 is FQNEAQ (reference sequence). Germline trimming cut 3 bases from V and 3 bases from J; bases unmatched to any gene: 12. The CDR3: CASSLGTGRRPYNQPQHF. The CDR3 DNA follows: TGTGCCAGCAGCTTGGGGACAGGGAGAAGGCCGTACAATCAGCCCCAGCATTTT.

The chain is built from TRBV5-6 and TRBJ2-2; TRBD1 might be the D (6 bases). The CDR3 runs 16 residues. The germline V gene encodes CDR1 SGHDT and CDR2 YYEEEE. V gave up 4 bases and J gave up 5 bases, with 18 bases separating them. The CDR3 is CASSGAGEVFTGELFF. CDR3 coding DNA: TGTGCCAGCAGCGGCGCAGGGGAAGTTTTTACCGGGGAGCTGTTTTTT.

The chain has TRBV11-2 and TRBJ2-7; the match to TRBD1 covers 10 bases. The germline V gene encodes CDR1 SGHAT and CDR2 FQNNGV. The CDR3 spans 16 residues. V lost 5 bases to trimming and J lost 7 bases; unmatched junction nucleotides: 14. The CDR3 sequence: CASSDPRGTGEGEQYF. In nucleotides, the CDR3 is TGTGCCAGCAGCGACCCGCGGGGGACAGGGGAGGGAGAGCAGTACTTC. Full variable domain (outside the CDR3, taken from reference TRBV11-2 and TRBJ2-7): EAGVAQSPRYKIIEKRQSVAFWCNPISGHATLYWYQQILGQGPKLLIQFQNNGVVDDSQLPKDRFSAERLKGVDSTLKIQPAKLEDSAVYLCASSDPRGTGEGEQYFGPGTRLTVT.

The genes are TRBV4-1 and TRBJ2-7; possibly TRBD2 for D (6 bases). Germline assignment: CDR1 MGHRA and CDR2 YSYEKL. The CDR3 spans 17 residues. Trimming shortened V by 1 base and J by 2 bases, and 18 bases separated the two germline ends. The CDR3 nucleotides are TGCGCCAGCAGCCAAGTATTAGCCGCGGGAATACCCTACGAGCAGTACTTC. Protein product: CASSQVLAAGIPYEQYF.

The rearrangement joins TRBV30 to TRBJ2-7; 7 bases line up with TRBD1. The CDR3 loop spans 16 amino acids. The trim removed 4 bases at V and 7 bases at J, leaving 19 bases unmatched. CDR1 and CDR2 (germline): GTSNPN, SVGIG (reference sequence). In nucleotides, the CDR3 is TGTGCCTGGACCGATCCCCCGGGACAGACTCCGAGGGAGCAGTACTTC. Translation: CAWTDPPGQTPREQYF.

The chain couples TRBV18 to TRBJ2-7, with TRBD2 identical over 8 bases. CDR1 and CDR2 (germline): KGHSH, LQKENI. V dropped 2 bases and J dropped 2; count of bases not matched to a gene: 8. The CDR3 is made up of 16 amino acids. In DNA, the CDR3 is TGTGCCAGCTCACCAGGGCCTAGCGGGCCCACCTACGAGCAGTACTTC. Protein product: CASSPGPSGPTYEQYF. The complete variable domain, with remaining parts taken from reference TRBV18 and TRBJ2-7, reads NAGVMQNPRHLVRRRGQEARLRCSPMKGHSHVYWYRQLPEEGLKFMVYLQKENIIDESGMPKERFSAEFPKEGPSILRIQQVVRGDSAAYFCASSPGPSGPTYEQYFGPGTRLTVT.